This T cell receptor (beta chain) appears in the sequencing data of a study of cytomegalovirus exposure and HLA in healthy donors. Primers included in the PCR were 60 Vbeta and 13 Jbeta primers. This table comes from immunoSEQ multiplex PCR, and its TCRdb copy is limited to in-frame clones, with some not included. The sample has about 60,000 clones, 70% seen once. Study conclusions and caveats: Presence/absence analyses rested on an assumption that sequencing depth was roughly uniform across donors. Cytomegalovirus status was reportedly diagnosed by the classifier with high sensitivity and specificity.

Germline V gene lookup returns CDR1 SGHDT and CDR2 YYEEEE. Deletions cut 4 bases from V and 4 bases from J, with 14 bases between. The CDR3 has 15 amino acids. Remarks on this clone: Its antigen is undetermined.

V and J are TRBV5-6 and TRBJ2-2, with a possible D match to TRBD2 (5 bases). The sequence came from a woman aged 55-75 years in good health and CMV-seropositive. Source material: PBMCs. The CDR3 loop is CASSRTARATGELFF. In DNA form, the CDR3 reads TGTGCCAGCAGCCGCACTGCGAGGGCCACCGGGGAGCTGTTTTTT.